The 18 T cell receptor beta chains given below trace back to one sample, sequenced in a study of cytomegalovirus exposure and HLA in healthy donors. PCR amplification relied on 60 Vbeta primers (plus 13 Jbeta primers). Some clones are missing from TCRdb's copy, which holds only in-frame ones; the method was immunoSEQ multiplex PCR. This table holds some 100,000 clones, roughly 74% found once. Sequencing input: PBMCs. These receptors all come from a woman between 18 and 29 years old in good health and CMV-seropositive.

This clone occurred once. The chain recombines TRBV18 with TRBJ1-2, with 7 bases fitting TRBD1. This CDR3 comprises 16 residues. The trim removed 2 bases at V and 3 bases at J, leaving 9 bases unmatched. The germline gives CDR1 KGHSH, CDR2 LQKENI. The CDR3 here is CASSPATGFSDYGYTF. The CDR3 DNA reads as TGTGCCAGCTCACCAGCGACAGGGTTTTCGGACTATGGCTACACCTTC.

The chain has TRBV5-1 and TRBJ2-1; 11 positions match TRBD2. This CDR3 has 14 residues. V lost 7 bases, J lost 7 bases, and 7 bases stayed unmatched. CDR1 and CDR2 from the germline V gene are SGHRS and YFSETQ. CDR3 sequence (DNA): TGCGCCAGCGGTAGCGGGAGGGCCGGAAATGAGCAGTTCTTC. Residues: CASGSGRAGNEQFF.

This rearrangement joins TRBV2 to TRBJ2-7; no definite D call. There are 15 residues in the CDR3. V was cut by 6 bases and J by 3 bases, with 18 bases left in between. Germline V gene data show CDR1 as SNHLY and CDR2 as FYNNEI. CDR3 amino acids: CASSANFASLYEQYF. The CDR3 DNA follows: TGTGCCAGCAGCGCGAACTTTGCCTCCCTCTACGAGCAGTACTTC.

This clone was recorded a few times. V and J are TRBV9 and TRBJ2-2, with D uncertain. The CDR3 is made up of 12 amino acids. Trimming pared 6 bases from V and 0 bases from J, leaving 3 bases between. CDR1 SGDLS and CDR2 YYNGEE come from the germline V gene. The CDR3 is CASTPNTGELFF. The CDR3 nucleotides are TGTGCCAGCACTCCGAACACCGGGGAGCTGTTTTTT.

The chain carries TRBV2 and TRBJ1-2; 7 bases are a match to TRBD1. Trimming removed 5 bases from V and 6 bases from J; junction bases left unmatched: 3. Germline V gene sequence: CDR1 SNHLY, CDR2 FYNNEI. This CDR3 region has 12 residues. The CDR3 bases are TGTGCCAGCAGTTACAGGGGAAATGGCTACACCTTC. As protein: CASSYRGNGYTF.

This chain joins TRBV7-9 and TRBJ2-1; 13 nucleotides line up with TRBD2. The CDR3 has 15 amino acids. The V gene end was trimmed by 5 bases and the J gene end by 5 bases; junction bases not matched to a gene: 3. Germline loops: CDR1 SEHNR, CDR2 FQNEAQ (reference sequence). In DNA form, the CDR3 reads TGTGCCAGCAGCACCGGACTAGCGGGAGACAATGAGCAGTTCTTC. It specifies CASSTGLAGDNEQFF.

This chain links TRBV6-5 with TRBJ2-3, with a possible D match to TRBD2 (5 bases). V was pared by 7 bases and J by 1 base, with 9 bases between. The CDR3 consists of 13 residues. Germline CDR1 reads MNHEY; CDR2 reads SVGAGI. CDR3 protein: CASKRMGTDTQYF. The CDR3 bases are TGTGCCAGCAAGCGGATGGGCACAGATACGCAGTATTTT.

The chain combines TRBV7-6 with TRBJ2-1; 12 nucleotides line up with TRBD2. The CDR3 spans 16 residues. Germline V lookup: CDR1 SGHVS, CDR2 FNYEAQ. With 1 base clipped from V and 6 bases from J, the junction kept 4 bases outside the gene matches. DNA for the CDR3: TGTGCCAGCAGCTTAGGGACTAGCGGGGTGGGCAATGAGCAGTTCTTC. Translation gives CASSLGTSGVGNEQFF.

The chain carries TRBV6-1 and TRBJ2-5; 7 bases align to TRBD2. V gave up 4 bases and J gave up 5 bases; unmatched junction bases: 7. Germline V lookup: CDR1 MNHNS, CDR2 SASEGT. The CDR3 consists of 14 residues. CDR3 amino acids: CASSAPGGIETQYF. The DNA for the CDR3 is TGTGCCAGCAGTGCGCCGGGGGGTATTGAGACCCAGTACTTC.

The chain uses TRBV14 and TRBJ1-2, with D unclear. Germline V gives CDR1 SGHDN, CDR2 FVKESK. Trimming left V 0 bases short and J 10 bases short, with 6 bases between. The CDR3 length is 11 residues. The CDR3 protein is CASSQEGDYTF. The CDR3 DNA is TGTGCCAGCAGCCAAGAGGGCGACTACACCTTC.

This chain joins TRBV28 and TRBJ2-6; TRBD1 matches 9 bases. This CDR3 region has 18 residues. J was trimmed by 0 bases and V by 6 bases; bases with no gene match: 9. Germline lookup yields CDR1 MDHEN and CDR2 SYDVKM. CDR3 sequence: CASSTMGQGLSGANVLTF. In nucleotides, the CDR3 is TGTGCCAGCAGCACCATGGGACAGGGACTCTCTGGGGCCAACGTCCTGACTTTC. Drawing the rest from reference TRBV28 and TRBJ2-6, the complete variable domain is DVKVTQSSRYLVKRTGEKVFLECVQDMDHENMFWYRQDPGLGLRLIYFSYDVKMKEKGDIPEGYSVSREKKERFSLILESASTNQTSMYLCASSTMGQGLSGANVLTFGAGSRLTVL.

The rearrangement joins TRBV6-6 to TRBJ2-5, with 7 bases matching TRBD2. Germline CDR1 reads MNHNY; CDR2 reads SVGAGI (reference sequence). The trim removed 4 bases at V and 5 bases at J, leaving 4 bases unmatched. CDR3 length: 13 residues. The CDR3 DNA sequence: TGTGCCAGCAGTTTTAGACTAGCTGAGACCCAGTACTTC. As protein: CASSFRLAETQYF.

This clone occurred a few times. The chain couples TRBV6-5 to TRBJ2-3, with 7 nucleotides matching TRBD2. CDR1 and CDR2 from the germline V gene are MNHEY and SVGAGI. CDR3 size: 14 residues. Unmatched junction bases numbered 5, after V lost 6 bases and J lost 2 bases. CDR3: CASRKAGNTDTQYF. The DNA of the CDR3 is TGTGCCAGCAGAAAAGCGGGGAACACAGATACGCAGTATTTT.

The rearrangement uses TRBV19 and TRBJ2-1; TRBD1 might be the D (5 bases). Germline assignment: CDR1 LNHDA and CDR2 SQIVND (reference sequence). This CDR3 is 14 amino acids long. Trimming took off 0 bases at V and 7 bases at J, with 10 bases between the two ends. The CDR3 sequence: CASSIDREQNEQFF. The DNA for the CDR3 is TGTGCCAGTAGTATAGACAGGGAACAAAATGAGCAGTTCTTC.

The rearrangement links TRBV28 to TRBJ2-7; a weak D match, TRBD2 (5 bases). Trimming left V 3 bases short and J 0 bases short, with 9 bases between. The germline V gene encodes CDR1 MDHEN and CDR2 SYDVKM. The CDR3 runs 14 residues. Written as DNA, the CDR3 is TGTGCCAGCAGTTTTTTCGGACTCTCCTACGAGCAGTACTTC. This gives the protein CASSFFGLSYEQYF.

This clone was seen a handful of times. The V call is TRBV18, the J call TRBJ1-1, with 11 bases that match TRBD1. The CDR3 length is 14 residues. Looked up from germline, CDR1 is KGHSH and CDR2 is LQKENI. Trimming took 2 bases from V and 10 from J; bases not matched to a gene: 6. CDR3 DNA: TGTGCCAGCTCACCATCCGGGACAGGGGGGTCAGCTTTCTTT. This encodes CASSPSGTGGSAFF.

The chain combines TRBV15 with TRBJ2-1; 11 bases agree with TRBD2. The CDR3 runs to 17 residues. J was trimmed by 11 bases and V by 1 base; bases with no gene match: 13. Germline V gene sequence: CDR1 LNHNV, CDR2 YYDKDF (reference sequence). CDR3 in amino acids: CATSRAGTSGAKLKQFF. In nucleotides, the CDR3 is TGTGCCACCAGCAGAGCCGGGACTAGCGGCGCTAAACTTAAGCAGTTCTTC.

The gene calls are TRBV18 and TRBJ2-5; D gene unclear. Looked up from germline, CDR1 is KGHSH and CDR2 is LQKENI. This CDR3 comprises 11 residues. Trimming removed 6 bases at V and 1 base at J, with 3 bases between. The chain's CDR3 is CASSLQETQYF. CDR3 nucleotides: TGTGCCAGCTCCCTCCAAGAGACCCAGTACTTC.